What follows is one TCR beta chain and its context. This record comes from a study of shared clonotypes between healthy human individuals. Germline V lookup: CDR1 SGHRS, CDR2 YFSETQ. V gave up 4 bases and J gave up 0 bases, with 14 bases separating them. The CDR3 spans 16 residues. At deep level, the assay was performed. Among the unsorted PBMC samples, replicate PCRs used roughly 300 ng DNA, roughly 30,000 T cell genomes. Ten immunoSEQ deep assay plates held the unsorted PBMC DNA. As processed by the authors: Owing to the provision of junction-only sequences devoid of quality scores by immunoSEQ, filtering differed. Here immunoSEQ multiplex PCR was the method, and the copy in TCRdb shows in-frame clones only, minus some. The D gene and trimming were derived from the DNA, and the V and J assignments and clone size from that table. The repertoire holds about 490,000 clones, with almost 80% as singletons.

This sequence was found in a woman between 40 and 55 years old in good health. Some clones in this sample may be carry-over from other donors' samples. Sample: PBMCs. The rearrangement links TRBV5-1 to TRBJ2-4, with D perhaps matching TRBD1 or TRBD2 (5 bases each). As DNA, the CDR3 is TGCGCCAGCAGCCCGGGTGGGGACCCAGCCAAAAACATTCAGTACTTC. This sequence encodes CASSPGGDPAKNIQYF. The complete variable domain, with remaining parts taken from reference TRBV5-1 and TRBJ2-4, reads KAGVTQTPRYLIKTRGQQVTLSCSPISGHRSVSWYQQTPGQGLQFLFEYFSETQRNKGNFPGRFSGRQFSNSRSEMNVSTLELGDSALYLCASSPGGDPAKNIQYFGAGTRLSVL.